This TCR beta chain was found in a study of blood T cell repertoires in COVID-19. Study-wide background: The samples span acute and convalescent COVID-19 from the United States, Italy and Spain. From T cells, B-cell-depleted T cells, or PBMCs came the material, which was cDNA or gDNA.

The germline V gene has CDR1 DFQATT and CDR2 SNEGSKA (reference sequence). The ends were cut back, 6 bases at V and 7 bases at J, with 10 bases in the middle. The CDR3 length is 11 residues. Method: immunoSEQ multiplex PCR; TCRdb's copy keeps in-frame clones and lacks some. Of some 150,000 clones in the sample, about 80% were seen once. Participants had their cohort set by participant-reported clinical history. The sequence was collected from a woman between 45 and 65 years old who had recovered from COVID-19. V is TRBV20-1 and J is TRBJ2-1, with D possibly matching TRBD2 (5 bases). The sequenced sample consisted of PBMCs or T cells enriched from blood (not recorded which). The CDR3 reads CSAADYNEQFF. CDR3 bases: TGCAGTGCGGCTGACTATAATGAGCAGTTCTTC.